This is a list of T cell receptor beta chains from one sample in a study of blood T cell repertoires in COVID-19. Method: immunoSEQ multiplex PCR; TCRdb's copy keeps in-frame clones and lacks some. The table includes about 30,000 clones, around 90% detected once. Sequenced material: peripheral blood. The receptor set was obtained from a human donor with active COVID-19. The donor label of this sample is uncertain. Both conserved end residues are part of each CDR3. The D gene is left open where the match is weak. Clone size is stated in some rows and not others, as once, few, many or a class when expanded.

size | J | V | D | CDR3 | DNA
- | TRBJ2-3 | TRBV4-1 | - | CASSQDIETDTQYF | TGCGCCAGCAGCCAAGATATAGAAACAGATACGCAGTATTTT
- | TRBJ2-5 | TRBV5-1 | - | CASSTQGTSVETQYF | TGCGCCAGCAGCACACAGGGTACCTCAGTGGAGACCCAGTACTTC
- | TRBJ1-6 | TRBV19 | - | CASTSTGTNSPLHF | TGTGCCAGTACCTCGACAGGAACTAATTCACCCCTCCACTTT
- | TRBJ2-7 | TRBV5-5 | TRBD1 | CASSLADRGLYEQYF | TGTGCCAGCAGCTTGGCCGACAGGGGGCTCTACGAGCAGTACTTC
- | TRBJ1-2 | TRBV5-1 | - | CASRSEQALYGYTF | TGCGCCAGCAGATCCGAACAGGCCCTTTATGGCTACACCTTC
- | TRBJ1-1 | TRBV7-6 | TRBD1 | CASSLEQGTEAFF | TGTGCCAGCAGCTTAGAACAGGGGACTGAAGCTTTCTTT
- | TRBJ2-5 | TRBV7-3 | - | CASSPSRGRPQYF | TGTGCCAGCAGTCCTTCACGGGGGAGGCCCCAGTACTTC
- | TRBJ1-4 | TRBV2 | - | CASSASASEKLFF | TGTGCCAGCAGTGCATCAGCGTCTGAAAAACTGTTTTTT
- | TRBJ1-1 | TRBV19 | - | CASSPRQAGNTEAFF | TGTGCCAGTAGTCCGAGACAGGCGGGTAACACTGAAGCTTTCTTT
few | TRBJ2-7 | TRBV4-1 | TRBD2 | CASSQVRGRLAGDEQYF | TGCGCCAGCAGCCAAGTGCGGGGTAGACTAGCGGGGGACGAGCAGTACTTC
- | TRBJ2-7 | TRBV9 | TRBD1 | CASSAPGQRYEQYF | TGTGCCAGCAGCGCGCCGGGACAGCGGTACGAGCAGTACTTC
- | TRBJ2-5 | TRBV7-8 | - | CASSLGSRVQETQYF | TGTGCCAGCAGCTTAGGATCCCGGGTGCAAGAGACCCAGTACTTC
- | TRBJ1-5 | TRBV27 | - | CASSLRGKGINQPQHF | TGTGCCAGCAGTTTGAGGGGGAAAGGGATCAATCAGCCCCAGCATTTT
- | TRBJ2-7 | TRBV10-3 | TRBD1 | CAISGQGTPLGYEQYF | TGTGCCATCAGCGGACAGGGGACTCCTCTAGGGTACGAGCAGTACTTC
- | TRBJ1-5 | TRBV28 | - | CASSLATGTQPQHF | TGTGCCAGCAGTTTAGCCACAGGGACGCAGCCCCAGCATTTT
- | TRBJ2-2 | TRBV5-1 | TRBD1 | CASSVFGTDLNTGELFF | TGCGCCAGCAGCGTGTTCGGGACAGATCTTAACACCGGGGAGCTGTTTTTT
few | TRBJ1-1 | TRBV18 | TRBD1 | CASSPGQGGNTEAFF | TGTGCCAGCTCCCCAGGACAGGGGGGAAACACTGAAGCTTTCTTT
- | TRBJ1-2 | TRBV19 | TRBD1 | CATSDRGNYGYTF | TGTGCCACTTCGGACAGGGGGAACTATGGCTACACCTTC
- | TRBJ2-4 | TRBV4-3 | - | CASSQASGLAKNIQYF | TGCGCCAGCAGCCAAGCGAGCGGTTTAGCCAAAAACATTCAGTACTTC
- | TRBJ2-7 | TRBV5-6 | - | CASSFATGEEQYF | TGTGCCAGCAGCTTTGCGACGGGGGAAGAGCAGTACTTC
- | TRBJ1-3 | TRBV30 | - | CAWKYPPGGGNTIYF | TGTGCCTGGAAATATCCTCCAGGAGGGGGAAACACCATATATTTT
- | TRBJ2-5 | TRBV7-2 | - | CASSLTKETQYF | TGTGCCAGCAGCTTAACAAAAGAGACCCAGTACTTC
- | TRBJ2-1 | TRBV7-2 | TRBD2 | CASRRTTVTSSHEQFF | TGTGCCAGCAGACGAACGACAGTGACTAGCTCCCATGAGCAGTTCTTC
few | TRBJ2-7 | TRBV27 | - | CASSFAVWIAYEQYF | TGTGCCAGCAGTTTTGCGGTGTGGATAGCCTACGAGCAGTACTTC
- | TRBJ2-1 | TRBV7-6 | TRBD2 | CASSLALLAGNEQFF | TGTGCCAGCAGCTTAGCGTTGCTAGCGGGGAATGAGCAGTTCTTC
- | TRBJ2-5 | TRBV4-2 | TRBD2 | CASSQEASGVQYF | TGTGCCAGCAGCCAAGAGGCTAGCGGGGTCCAGTACTTC
- | TRBJ2-1 | TRBV6-1 | - | CASSESEEVGSEQFF | TGTGCCAGCAGTGAATCAGAGGAGGTCGGGAGTGAGCAGTTCTTC
- | TRBJ2-3 | TRBV3-1/TRBV3-2 | - | CASSQDLPTTSTDTQYF | TGTGCCAGCAGCCAAGACCTGCCAACTACTAGCACAGATACGCAGTATTTT
- | TRBJ2-3 | TRBV7-2 | - | CASSLGGRPFGDTQYF | TGTGCCAGCAGCTTAGGAGGGAGGCCCTTCGGAGATACGCAGTATTTT
- | TRBJ2-3 | TRBV7-2 | TRBD2 | CASSLNNGGAGDTQYF | TGTGCCAGCAGCTTAAATAACGGGGGGGCGGGAGATACGCAGTATTTT